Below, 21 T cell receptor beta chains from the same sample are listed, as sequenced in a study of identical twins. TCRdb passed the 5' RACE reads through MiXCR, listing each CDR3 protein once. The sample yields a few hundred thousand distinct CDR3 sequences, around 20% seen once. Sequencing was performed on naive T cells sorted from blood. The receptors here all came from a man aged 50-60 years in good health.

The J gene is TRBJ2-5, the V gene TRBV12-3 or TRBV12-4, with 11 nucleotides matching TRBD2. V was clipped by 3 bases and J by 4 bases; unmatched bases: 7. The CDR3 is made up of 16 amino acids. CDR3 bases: TGTGCCAGCAGTTTCGGACTAGCGGGCCGCGGAGAGACCCAGTACTTC. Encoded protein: CASSFGLAGRGETQYF.

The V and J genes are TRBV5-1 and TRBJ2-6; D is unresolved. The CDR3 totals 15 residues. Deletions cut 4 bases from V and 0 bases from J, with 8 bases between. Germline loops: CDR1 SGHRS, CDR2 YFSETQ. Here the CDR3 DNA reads TGCGCCAGCAGCGTTAAGAGCTCTGGGGCCAACGTCCTGACTTTC. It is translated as CASSVKSSGANVLTF. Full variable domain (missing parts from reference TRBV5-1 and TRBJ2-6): KAGVTQTPRYLIKTRGQQVTLSCSPISGHRSVSWYQQTPGQGLQFLFEYFSETQRNKGNFPGRFSGRQFSNSRSEMNVSTLELGDSALYLCASSVKSSGANVLTFGAGSRLTVL.

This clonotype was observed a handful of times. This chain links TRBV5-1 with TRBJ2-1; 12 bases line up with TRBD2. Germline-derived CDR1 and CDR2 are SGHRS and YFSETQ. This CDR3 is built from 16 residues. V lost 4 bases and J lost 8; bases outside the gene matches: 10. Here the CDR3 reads CASSPGLAGLWDEQFF. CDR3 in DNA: TGCGCCAGCAGCCCGGGACTAGCGGGTCTATGGGATGAGCAGTTCTTC.

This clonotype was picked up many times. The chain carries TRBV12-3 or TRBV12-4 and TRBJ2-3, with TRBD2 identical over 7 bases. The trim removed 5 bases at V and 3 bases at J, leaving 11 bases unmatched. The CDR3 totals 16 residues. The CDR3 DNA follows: TGTGCCAGCAGTCCCCCGGGGAGGGGAAGGACAGATACGCAGTATTTT. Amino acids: CASSPPGRGRTDTQYF.

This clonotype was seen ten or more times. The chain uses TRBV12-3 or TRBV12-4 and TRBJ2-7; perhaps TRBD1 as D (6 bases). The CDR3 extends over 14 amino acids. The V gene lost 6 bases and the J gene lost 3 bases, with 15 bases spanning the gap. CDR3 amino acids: CASSPSGQNYEQYF. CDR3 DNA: TGTGCCAGCAGCCCCTCGGGACAAAACTACGAGCAGTACTTC.

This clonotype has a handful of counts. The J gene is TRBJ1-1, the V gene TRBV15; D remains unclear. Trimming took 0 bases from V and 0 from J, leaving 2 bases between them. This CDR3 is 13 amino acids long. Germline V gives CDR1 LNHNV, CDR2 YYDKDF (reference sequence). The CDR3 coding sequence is TGTGCCACCAGCAGAGAAATGAACACTGAAGCTTTCTTT. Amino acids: CATSREMNTEAFF.

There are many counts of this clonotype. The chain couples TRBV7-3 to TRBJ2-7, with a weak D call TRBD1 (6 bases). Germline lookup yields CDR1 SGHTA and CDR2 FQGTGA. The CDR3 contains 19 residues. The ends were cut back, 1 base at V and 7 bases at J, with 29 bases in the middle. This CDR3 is CASSLIRARQEPLSGEQYF. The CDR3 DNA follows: TGTGCCAGCAGCTTAATTCGTGCCCGACAGGAGCCCCTCTCCGGGGAGCAGTACTTC.

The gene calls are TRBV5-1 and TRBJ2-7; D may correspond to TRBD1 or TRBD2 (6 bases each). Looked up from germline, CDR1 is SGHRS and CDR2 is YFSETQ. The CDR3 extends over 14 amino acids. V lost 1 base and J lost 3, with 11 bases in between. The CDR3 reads CASSLTGAFYEQYF. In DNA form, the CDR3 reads TGCGCCAGCAGCTTGACGGGGGCCTTCTACGAGCAGTACTTC.

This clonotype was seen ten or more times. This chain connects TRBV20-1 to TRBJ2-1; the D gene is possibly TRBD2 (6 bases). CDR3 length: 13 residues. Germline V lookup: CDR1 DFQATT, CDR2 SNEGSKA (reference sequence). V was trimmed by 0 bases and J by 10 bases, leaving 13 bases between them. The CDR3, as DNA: TGCAGTGCTAGAGATCCTCGGAGCGGGGAGCAGTTCTTC. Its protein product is CSARDPRSGEQFF.

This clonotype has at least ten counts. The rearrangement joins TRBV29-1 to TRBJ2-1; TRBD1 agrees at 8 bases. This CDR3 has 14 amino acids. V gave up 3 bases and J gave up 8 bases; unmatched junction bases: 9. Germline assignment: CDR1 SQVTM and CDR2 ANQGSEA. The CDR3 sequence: CSVERTGNHDEQFF. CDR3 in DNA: TGCAGCGTTGAGAGGACAGGGAACCACGATGAGCAGTTCTTC.

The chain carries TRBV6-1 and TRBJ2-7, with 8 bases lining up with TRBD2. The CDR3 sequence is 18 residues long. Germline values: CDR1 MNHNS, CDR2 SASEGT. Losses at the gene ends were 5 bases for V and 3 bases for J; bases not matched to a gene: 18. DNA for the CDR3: TGTGCCAGCAGTCCGGGCATCGAAGGGCGGGGGGCACACTACGAGCAGTACTTC. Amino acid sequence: CASSPGIEGRGAHYEQYF.

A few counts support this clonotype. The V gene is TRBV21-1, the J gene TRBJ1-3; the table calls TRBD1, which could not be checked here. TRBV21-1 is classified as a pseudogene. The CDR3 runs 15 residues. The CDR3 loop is CASSKYRGPGNTIYF. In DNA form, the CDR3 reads TGTGCCAGCAGCAAATACAGGGGTCCAGGAAACACCATATATTTT.

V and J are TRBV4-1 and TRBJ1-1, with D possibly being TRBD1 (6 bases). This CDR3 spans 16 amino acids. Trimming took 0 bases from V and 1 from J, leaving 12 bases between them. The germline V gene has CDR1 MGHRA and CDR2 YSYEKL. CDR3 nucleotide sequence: TGCGCCAGCAGCCAAGAAGCGGGGGCGCCGAACACTGAAGCTTTCTTT. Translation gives CASSQEAGAPNTEAFF.

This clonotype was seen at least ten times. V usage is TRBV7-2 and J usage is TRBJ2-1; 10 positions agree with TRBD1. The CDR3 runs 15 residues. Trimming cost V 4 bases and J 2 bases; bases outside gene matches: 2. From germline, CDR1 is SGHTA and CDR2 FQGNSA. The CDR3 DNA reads TGTGCCAGCAGCTCGGACAGGGGGACCTACAATGAGCAGTTCTTC. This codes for CASSSDRGTYNEQFF.

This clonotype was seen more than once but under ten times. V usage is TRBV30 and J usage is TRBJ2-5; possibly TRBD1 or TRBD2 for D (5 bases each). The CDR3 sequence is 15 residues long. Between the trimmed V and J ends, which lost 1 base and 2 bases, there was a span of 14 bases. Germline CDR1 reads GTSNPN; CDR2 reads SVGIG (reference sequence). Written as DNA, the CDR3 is TGTGCCTGGAGTGGGGACCTTCTGACTCAAGAGACCCAGTACTTC. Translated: CAWSGDLLTQETQYF.

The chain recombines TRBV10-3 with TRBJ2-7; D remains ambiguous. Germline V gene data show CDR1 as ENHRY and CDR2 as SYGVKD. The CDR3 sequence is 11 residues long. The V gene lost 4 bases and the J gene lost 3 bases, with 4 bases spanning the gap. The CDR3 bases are TGTGCCATCAGTGTAGACTACGAGCAGTACTTC. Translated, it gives CAISVDYEQYF.

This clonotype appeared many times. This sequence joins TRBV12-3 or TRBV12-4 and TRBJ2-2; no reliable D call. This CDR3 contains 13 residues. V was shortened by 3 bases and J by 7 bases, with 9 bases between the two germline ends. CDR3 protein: CASSLSAIGELFF. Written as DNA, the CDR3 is TGTGCCAGCAGTTTGTCGGCCATCGGGGAGCTGTTTTTT.

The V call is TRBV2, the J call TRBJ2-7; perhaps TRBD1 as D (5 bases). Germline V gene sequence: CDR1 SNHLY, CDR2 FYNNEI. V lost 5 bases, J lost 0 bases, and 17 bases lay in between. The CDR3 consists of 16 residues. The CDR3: CASSQNFGAGSYEQYF. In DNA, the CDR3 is TGTGCCAGCAGTCAAAACTTTGGGGCAGGCTCCTACGAGCAGTACTTC.

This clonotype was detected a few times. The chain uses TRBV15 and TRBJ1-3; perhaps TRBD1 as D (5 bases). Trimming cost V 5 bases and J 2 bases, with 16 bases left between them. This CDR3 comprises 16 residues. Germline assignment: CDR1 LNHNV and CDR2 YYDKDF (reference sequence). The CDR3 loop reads CATSPSRLGAGNTIYF. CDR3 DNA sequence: TGTGCCACCAGCCCCTCCCGGCTGGGGGCTGGAAACACCATATATTTT.

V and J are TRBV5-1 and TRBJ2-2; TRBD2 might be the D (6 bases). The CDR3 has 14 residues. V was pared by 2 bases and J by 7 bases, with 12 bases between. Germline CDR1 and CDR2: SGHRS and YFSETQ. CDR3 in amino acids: CASSFGREDGELFF. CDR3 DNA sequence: TGCGCCAGCAGCTTCGGGAGAGAGGACGGGGAGCTGTTTTTT. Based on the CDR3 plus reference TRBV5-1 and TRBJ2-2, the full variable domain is KAGVTQTPRYLIKTRGQQVTLSCSPISGHRSVSWYQQTPGQGLQFLFEYFSETQRNKGNFPGRFSGRQFSNSRSEMNVSTLELGDSALYLCASSFGREDGELFFGEGSRLTVL.

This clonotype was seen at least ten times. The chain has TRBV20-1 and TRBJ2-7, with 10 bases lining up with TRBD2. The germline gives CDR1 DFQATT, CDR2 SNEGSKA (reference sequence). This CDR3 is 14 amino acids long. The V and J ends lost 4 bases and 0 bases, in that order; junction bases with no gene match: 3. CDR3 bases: TGCAGTGCTACTAGCGGGGGACTCTCCTACGAGCAGTACTTC. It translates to CSATSGGLSYEQYF.